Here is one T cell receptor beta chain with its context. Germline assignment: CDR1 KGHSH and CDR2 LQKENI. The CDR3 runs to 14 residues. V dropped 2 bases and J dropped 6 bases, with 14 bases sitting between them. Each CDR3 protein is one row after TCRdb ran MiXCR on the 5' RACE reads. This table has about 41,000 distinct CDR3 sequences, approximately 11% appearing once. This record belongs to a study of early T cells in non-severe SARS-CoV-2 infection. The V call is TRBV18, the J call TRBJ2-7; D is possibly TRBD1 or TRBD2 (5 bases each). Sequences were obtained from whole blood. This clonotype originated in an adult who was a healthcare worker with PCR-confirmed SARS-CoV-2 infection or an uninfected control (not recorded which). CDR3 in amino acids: CASSPGRQLREQYF. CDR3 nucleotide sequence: TGTGCCAGCTCACCAGGGAGACAGCTTCGCGAGCAGTACTTC.